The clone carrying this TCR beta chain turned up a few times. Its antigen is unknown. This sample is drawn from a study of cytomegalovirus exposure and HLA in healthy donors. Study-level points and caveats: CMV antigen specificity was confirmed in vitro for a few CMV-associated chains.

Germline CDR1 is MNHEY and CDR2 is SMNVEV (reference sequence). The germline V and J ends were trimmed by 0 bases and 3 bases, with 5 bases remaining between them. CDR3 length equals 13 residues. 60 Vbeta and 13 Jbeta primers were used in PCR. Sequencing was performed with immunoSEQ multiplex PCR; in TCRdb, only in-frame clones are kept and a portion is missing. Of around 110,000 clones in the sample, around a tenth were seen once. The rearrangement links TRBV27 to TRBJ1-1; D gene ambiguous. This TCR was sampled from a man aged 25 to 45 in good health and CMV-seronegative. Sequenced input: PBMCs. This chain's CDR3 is CASSLSADTEAFF. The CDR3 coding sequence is TGTGCCAGCAGTTTATCGGCGGACACTGAAGCTTTCTTT.